The 25 T cell receptor beta chains presented below share a single source sample, sequenced in a study of CD8+ T cells in alopecia areata. Following RNA extraction, reverse transcription yielded cDNA that acted as the sequencing template. Only in-frame clones appear in the TCRdb table, and some are missing; sequencing was by immunoSEQ multiplex PCR. The top ten clones hold 0.45% of a sample with under 250,000 clones, 50% to 60% of them seen once. The specimen comprised CD4+ T cells sorted from blood, sampled at week 0. Source of these receptors: a human donor with alopecia areata.

The chain uses TRBV7-9 and TRBJ1-5; D is unclear. The CDR3 is 13 amino acids. The V gene's germline CDR1 is SEHNR and CDR2 FQNEAQ (reference sequence). With 1 base removed from V and 5 bases from J, the gap between germline ends came to 6 bases. The CDR3 reads CASSLVADQPQHF. Written as DNA, the CDR3 is TGTGCCAGCAGCTTAGTAGCGGATCAGCCCCAGCATTTT.

CDR3 nucleotides: TGTGCCAGCTCACCGGGCGTAGCCAAAAACATTCAGTACTTC. Translated, it gives CASSPGVAKNIQYF. The J gene is TRBJ2-4, the V gene TRBV18, with no clear D. Germline CDR1 and CDR2: KGHSH and LQKENI. This CDR3 contains 14 residues. V dropped 3 bases and J dropped 0 bases, with 6 bases sitting between them.

The chain uses TRBV6-1 and TRBJ1-1; D perhaps matches TRBD1 (5 bases). V lost 6 bases, J lost 0 bases, and 11 bases lay in between. Per the germline V gene, CDR1 is MNHNS and CDR2 is SASEGT. The CDR3 sequence is 14 residues long. The CDR3 nucleotides read TGTGCCAGCAGGTTACAGGTACTGAACACTGAAGCTTTCTTT. Its protein product is CASRLQVLNTEAFF.

The V and J genes are TRBV5-6 and TRBJ2-1; 8 nucleotides agree with TRBD1. Germline lookup yields CDR1 SGHDT and CDR2 YYEEEE. The ends lost 4 bases at V and 0 bases at J; junction bases unmatched: 6. The CDR3 totals 16 residues. The CDR3 DNA reads as TGTGCCAGCAGCGAGACAGGGGCTAGCTCCTACAATGAGCAGTTCTTC. Encoded protein: CASSETGASSYNEQFF.

The chain is built from TRBV25-1 and TRBJ2-2; D may correspond to TRBD1 or TRBD2 (7 bases each). Trimming removed 6 bases from V and 0 bases from J, with 11 bases in between. The CDR3 covers 15 residues. Germline-derived CDR1 and CDR2 are MGHDK and SYGVNS. CDR3 DNA sequence: TGTGCCAGCAGCGGGGGGACAGCGAACACCGGGGAGCTGTTTTTT. It yields the protein CASSGGTANTGELFF.

The genes are TRBV9 and TRBJ1-4; D remains ambiguous. Trimming stripped 3 bases from V and 4 bases from J, with 13 bases between. This CDR3 spans 15 amino acids. CDR1 and CDR2 from the germline V gene are SGDLS and YYNGEE. CDR3 loop: CASSAGLRSNEKLFF. CDR3 DNA sequence: TGTGCCAGCAGCGCCGGGCTTCGGAGTAATGAAAAACTGTTTTTT.

CDR3 residues: CASSLNGGMAQHF. CDR3 bases: TGCGCCAGCAGCTTGAACGGGGGGATGGCCCAGCATTTT. The chain recombines TRBV5-1 with TRBJ1-5; possible D gene TRBD1, 5 bases. The CDR3 consists of 13 residues. Germline CDR1 SGHRS, CDR2 YFSETQ. Between the trimmed V and J ends, which lost 1 base and 11 bases, there was a span of 13 bases.

This clone was seen more than once but under ten times. The rearrangement links TRBV7-2 to TRBJ2-4; D not certain. This CDR3 is built from 15 residues. CDR1 is SGHTA and CDR2 is FQGNSA in the germline V gene. Trimming stripped 0 bases from V and 7 bases from J, with 13 bases between. Here the CDR3 reads CASSLADGLGNIQYF. In DNA, the CDR3 is TGTGCCAGCAGCTTAGCGGATGGATTGGGTAACATTCAGTACTTC. The entire variable domain, with the rest obtained from reference TRBV7-2 and TRBJ2-4, is as follows: GAGVSQSPSNKVTEKGKDVELRCDPISGHTALYWYRQSLGQGLEFLIYFQGNSAPDKSGLPSDRFSAERTGGSVSTLTIQRTQQEDSAVYLCASSLADGLGNIQYFGAGTRLSVL.

This clone has just one count. The gene calls are TRBV30 and TRBJ2-1; 8 nucleotides line up with TRBD2. The CDR3 contains 12 residues. Losses at the gene ends were 3 bases for V and 9 bases for J; bases not matched to a gene: 4. Germline V gene data show CDR1 as GTSNPN and CDR2 as SVGIG (reference sequence). This CDR3 is CAWSSGRGEQFF. In DNA, the CDR3 is TGTGCCTGGAGCAGCGGGAGAGGTGAGCAGTTCTTC.

V usage is TRBV4-1 and J usage is TRBJ1-2; unclear D gene. The CDR3 spans 15 residues. Germline V lookup: CDR1 MGHRA, CDR2 YSYEKL. Trimming removed 4 bases at V and 4 bases at J, with 16 bases between. The CDR3 region is CASSRFDLTTYGYTF. The CDR3 bases are TGCGCCAGCAGCCGATTCGACCTTACAACCTATGGCTACACCTTC.

V and J are TRBV5-5 and TRBJ2-3, with 10 bases fitting TRBD1. V gave up 0 bases and J gave up 9 bases; unmatched junction bases: 10. Germline V gene data show CDR1 as SGHKS and CDR2 as YYEKEE (reference sequence). The CDR3 has 16 amino acids. CDR3 coding DNA: TGTGCCAGCAGCTTGGTTGTGACAGGGGGCGCGGTAACGCAGTATTTT. This encodes CASSLVVTGGAVTQYF. The full variable domain, with the rest looked up from reference TRBV5-5 and TRBJ2-3, is DAGVTQSPTHLIKTRGQQVTLRCSPISGHKSVSWYQQVLGQGPQFIFQYYEKEERGRGNFPDRFSARQFPNYSSELNVNALLLGDSALYLCASSLVVTGGAVTQYFGPGTRLTVL.

The chain is built from TRBV9 and TRBJ2-7, with D unclear. V gave up 0 bases and J gave up 5 bases, with 3 bases separating them. Germline V lookup: CDR1 SGDLS, CDR2 YYNGEE. CDR3 length: 11 residues. CDR3 nucleotides: TGTGCCAGCAGCGTAGGTGACGAGCAGTACTTC. Translation gives CASSVGDEQYF.

This chain uses TRBV30 with TRBJ1-2, with D tentatively TRBD1 (5 bases). This CDR3 has 13 amino acids. Germline values: CDR1 GTSNPN, CDR2 SVGIG (reference sequence). Trimming stripped 4 bases from V and 8 bases from J, with 17 bases between. The CDR3 nucleotides read TGTGCCTGGATTACGGGGGTCGGCGGGGGCTACACCTTC. Protein sequence: CAWITGVGGGYTF.

This clone has more than one count but fewer than ten. The chain links TRBV27 to TRBJ1-6; D remains ambiguous. CDR1 and CDR2 from the germline V gene are MNHEY and SMNVEV (reference sequence). The germline V and J ends were trimmed by 3 bases and 0 bases, with 12 bases remaining between them. CDR3 length: 17 amino acids. The CDR3 spells CASSFRLPSSYNSPLHF. The CDR3 DNA reads TGTGCCAGCAGTTTCCGACTCCCGAGCTCCTATAATTCACCCCTCCACTTT.

The V and J genes are TRBV6-1 and TRBJ2-7; D may be TRBD1 (5 bases). CDR1 is MNHNS and CDR2 is SASEGT in the germline V gene. CDR3 length: 13 amino acids. CDR3 amino acids: CGSGQTNFYEQYF. CDR3 coding DNA: TGTGGCTCAGGGCAGACGAATTTCTACGAGCAGTACTTC.

This chain uses TRBV29-1 with TRBJ2-5; D not resolved. The CDR3 is 16 residues long. The V and J ends lost 0 bases and 3 bases respectively, with 17 bases between them. Looked up from germline, CDR1 is SQVTM and CDR2 is ANQGSEA. Written as DNA, the CDR3 is TGCAGCGTTGAAGATTGGTCGCGGCGAACCGAAGAGACCCAGTACTTC. Encoded protein: CSVEDWSRRTEETQYF.

This clone has a handful of counts. The chain has TRBV5-1 and TRBJ1-1; TRBD1 matches at 8 bases. Germline V gene lookup returns CDR1 SGHRS and CDR2 YFSETQ. Germline trimming cut 4 bases from V and 8 bases from J; bases unmatched to any gene: 10. The CDR3 totals 14 residues. The CDR3 region is CASSVEFRDREAFF. CDR3 DNA: TGCGCCAGCAGCGTAGAATTCCGGGACAGGGAAGCTTTCTTT.

The V gene is TRBV5-1, the J gene TRBJ2-6; D is uncertain. This CDR3 has 16 amino acids. Trimming stripped 1 base from V and 0 bases from J, with 8 bases between. CDR1 and CDR2 (germline): SGHRS, YFSETQ. The CDR3 loop reads CASSLYLSSGANVLTF. CDR3 DNA: TGCGCCAGCAGCTTGTACCTGAGCTCTGGGGCCAACGTCCTGACTTTC.

The V and J genes are TRBV29-1 and TRBJ1-2; D remains unclear. V was trimmed by 4 bases and J by 8 bases, leaving 14 bases between them. CDR1 is SQVTM, CDR2 ANQGSEA, per germline. This CDR3 is 12 amino acids long. The chain's CDR3 is CSVGWDTVGYTF. CDR3 DNA: TGCAGCGTTGGTTGGGATACTGTGGGCTACACCTTC.

The chain uses TRBV10-1 and TRBJ2-6; TRBD2 agrees at 8 bases. The V gene's germline CDR1 is WNHNN and CDR2 SYGVQD (reference sequence). The V segment lost 6 bases and the J segment 1 base; nucleotides outside the gene matches: 5. This CDR3 spans 16 amino acids. The CDR3 region has the DNA TGCGCCAGCAGCCTCGGGGGGGGATCTGGGGCCAACGTCCTGACTTTC. This sequence encodes CASSLGGGSGANVLTF.

The rearrangement joins TRBV29-1 to TRBJ2-7; 12 nucleotides agree with TRBD2. The ends lost 7 bases at V and 3 bases at J; junction bases unmatched: 7. CDR3 size: 14 residues. Germline CDR1 and CDR2: SQVTM and ANQGSEA. CDR3 amino acids: CSAWTSGARYEQYF. The CDR3 nucleotides read TGCAGCGCCTGGACTAGCGGGGCCCGCTACGAGCAGTACTTC.

This clone was found a few times. The chain combines TRBV30 with TRBJ2-2; D is unclear. This CDR3 is 10 amino acids long. In germline, CDR1 is GTSNPN, CDR2 SVGIG (reference sequence). The chain's CDR3 is CALLREELFF. For the CDR3, the DNA is TGTGCTCTTCTCCGAGAGGAGCTGTTTTTT.

The chain carries TRBV19 and TRBJ2-1, with 10 bases identical to TRBD2. With V trimmed by 7 bases and J by 8 bases, 11 bases remained unmatched. The CDR3 sequence is 15 residues long. Looked up from germline, CDR1 is LNHDA and CDR2 is SQIVND (reference sequence). The CDR3 bases are TGTGCCAGTACCCTAACTAGCGGGGCGATCGATGAGCAGTTCTTC. Amino acid sequence: CASTLTSGAIDEQFF. Full variable domain (rest looked up from reference TRBV19 and TRBJ2-1): DGGITQSPKYLFRKEGQNVTLSCEQNLNHDAMYWYRQDPGQGLRLIYYSQIVNDFQKGDIAEGYSVSREKKESFPLTVTSAQKNPTAFYLCASTLTSGAIDEQFFGPGTRLTVL.

The V call is TRBV7-8, the J call TRBJ2-7, with a tentative D call TRBD1 (5 bases). This CDR3 is 16 amino acids long. V was clipped by 0 bases and J by 2 bases, with 14 bases between them. Per the germline V gene, CDR1 is SGHVS and CDR2 is FQNEAQ. The DNA of the CDR3 is TGTGCCAGCAGCTTAGCGGCGCTGACAGTAACCTACGAGCAGTACTTC. Amino acids: CASSLAALTVTYEQYF.

This rearrangement joins TRBV9 to TRBJ2-4; TRBD1 is a possible D gene (6 bases). CDR3 length equals 19 residues. Germline CDR1 SGDLS, CDR2 YYNGEE. Trimming pared 0 bases from V and 3 bases from J, leaving 22 bases between. CDR3 coding DNA: TGTGCCAGCAGCGTAGGCGCTGGACAGTTCAATTGGGGCAAAAACATTCAGTACTTC. The encoded protein is CASSVGAGQFNWGKNIQYF.